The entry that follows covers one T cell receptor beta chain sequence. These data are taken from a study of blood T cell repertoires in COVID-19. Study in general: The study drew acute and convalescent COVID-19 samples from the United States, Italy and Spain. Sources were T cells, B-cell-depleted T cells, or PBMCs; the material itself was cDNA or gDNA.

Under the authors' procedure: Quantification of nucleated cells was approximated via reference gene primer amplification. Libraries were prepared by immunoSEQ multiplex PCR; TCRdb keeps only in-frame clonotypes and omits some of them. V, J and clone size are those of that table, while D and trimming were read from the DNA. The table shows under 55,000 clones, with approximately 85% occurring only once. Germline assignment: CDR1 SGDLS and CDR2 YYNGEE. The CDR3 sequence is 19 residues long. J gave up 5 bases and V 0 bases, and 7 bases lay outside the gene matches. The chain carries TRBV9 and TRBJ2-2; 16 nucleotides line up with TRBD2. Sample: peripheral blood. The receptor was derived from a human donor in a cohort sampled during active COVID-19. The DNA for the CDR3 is TGTGCCAGCAGCGTAGCTACGGGACTAGCGGGAGGGGTGACCGGGGAGCTGTTTTTT. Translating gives CASSVATGLAGGVTGELFF.